These 6 T cell receptor beta chains were sequenced from one sample in a study of blood T cell repertoires in COVID-19. Using immunoSEQ multiplex PCR, the repertoire was profiled, and TCRdb retains in-frame clones only, with some absent. The sample has approximately 120,000 clones; around three quarters are singletons. Sequenced sample: peripheral blood. These receptors all come from a human donor in a cohort sampled during active COVID-19.

The chain combines TRBV6-5 with TRBJ1-2; the match to TRBD1 covers 7 bases. V lost 10 bases to trimming and J lost 4 bases; unmatched junction nucleotides: 12. Germline V gene lookup returns CDR1 MNHEY and CDR2 SVGAGI. The CDR3 extends over 14 amino acids. In DNA, the CDR3 is TGTGCCACCCGCCTCGCCCGGGACAGCTATGGCTACACCTTC. Translating gives CATRLARDSYGYTF.

The chain couples TRBV27 to TRBJ2-1; 7 bases are shared with TRBD1. Germline V gives CDR1 MNHEY, CDR2 SMNVEV (reference sequence). The trim removed 1 base at V and 4 bases at J, leaving 7 bases unmatched. The length of the CDR3 is 16 residues. CDR3 bases: TGTGCCAGCAGTTTATATCCGGGACAGTCGTACAATGAGCAGTTCTTC. Protein product: CASSLYPGQSYNEQFF.

The chain has TRBV6-6 and TRBJ2-5; TRBD2 aligns across 7 bases. V trimming: 5 bases; J trimming: 3 bases; junction bases outside the gene matches: 18. Germline-derived CDR1 and CDR2 are MNHNY and SVGAGI (reference sequence). The CDR3 is 18 residues long. The CDR3 spells CASSPSLLAYGGKETQYF. The DNA of the CDR3 is TGTGCCAGCAGTCCCTCACTACTAGCTTACGGGGGGAAAGAGACCCAGTACTTC.

CDR3: CAPGGLPNTEAFF. In DNA form, the CDR3 reads TGTGCCCCCGGGGGACTCCCGAACACTGAAGCTTTCTTT. The V call is TRBV5-4, the J call TRBJ1-1; D is possibly TRBD1 (5 bases). The CDR3 has 13 residues. The V gene lost 10 bases and the J gene lost 1 base, with 14 bases spanning the gap. Germline-derived CDR1 and CDR2 are SGHNT and YYREEE (reference sequence). The whole variable domain, filled in from reference TRBV5-4 and TRBJ1-1, reads ETGVTQSPTHLIKTRGQQVTLRCSSQSGHNTVSWYQQALGQGPQFIFQYYREEENGRGNFPPRFSGLQFPNYSSELNVNALELDDSALYLCAPGGLPNTEAFFGQGTRLTVV.

This clone was recorded only once. The chain links TRBV2 to TRBJ1-3, with 7 bases aligning to TRBD1. Trimming took 6 bases from V and 4 from J; bases not matched to a gene: 6. The CDR3 runs 14 residues. Germline V gives CDR1 SNHLY, CDR2 FYNNEI. The DNA of the CDR3 is TGTGCCAGCAGGGAGACAGGGACCGGAAACACCATATATTTT. It codes for CASRETGTGNTIYF.

The CDR3 is CASSLNVDWQYF. For the CDR3, the DNA is TGTGCCAGCAGTTTAAATGTCGACTGGCAGTACTTC. The gene calls are TRBV28 and TRBJ2-7, with D uncertain. V was shortened by 2 bases and J by 9 bases, with 11 bases between the two germline ends. The CDR3 consists of 12 residues. CDR1 is MDHEN and CDR2 is SYDVKM in the germline V gene.